This TCR beta chain was sequenced in a study of blood T cells in healthy people across ages. Trimming stripped 2 bases from V and 1 base from J, with 11 bases between. Per the germline V gene, CDR1 is SGHAT and CDR2 is FQDESV (reference sequence). The CDR3 has 15 amino acids. The authors ran a second PCR of about 7 to 11 cycles using a sample-barcoded 5' primer and a J-beta primer mix. TCRdb used MiXCR to reprocess the 5' RACE reads, holding one entry per CDR3 protein. The sample gives fewer than 1,000,000 distinct CDR3 sequences, about 46% of which show up once; around 18% is in the top ten. Source material: blood. The receptor was derived from a man older than 75 in good health. This chain links TRBV11-1 with TRBJ2-5; tentatively, D is TRBD1 (6 bases). CDR3 sequence: CASSLQGPPQETQYF. CDR3 DNA sequence: TGTGCCAGCAGCTTACAGGGGCCCCCCCAAGAGACCCAGTACTTC.